This T cell receptor beta chain was recovered during a study of long-term antiretroviral therapy in people with HIV. The length of the CDR3 is 14 residues. The germline gives CDR1 SGHVS, CDR2 FQNEAQ. After removal of 5 bases from V and 5 bases from J, the junction contained 5 bases not matched to a gene. Notes on the study in general: Blood draws took place between the mid-2000s and the late 2010s and possibly involved older ART regimens.

As for this clone: Its antigen remains unidentified.

Version v3.0 of the immunoSEQ assay ran at survey level. Clones were sequenced by immunoSEQ multiplex PCR, and TCRdb holds only the in-frame ones, with some missing. Among more than 45,000 clones listed, roughly four fifths were seen once. The TCR was taken from a woman aged 18 to 35 with HIV. The gene calls are TRBV7-8 and TRBJ2-1; 8 bases line up with TRBD2. The specimen comprised unsorted PBMCs, sampled 0.8 years after starting antiretroviral therapy. CDR3 protein: CASSPGLGDNEQFF. Written as DNA, the CDR3 is TGTGCCAGCAGCCCGGGACTAGGGGACAATGAGCAGTTCTTC.